These 30 T cell receptor beta chains originate from one sample sequenced in a study of CD4 T cells in relation to SARS-CoV-2 and coronaviruses. Assay: immunoSEQ multiplex PCR; the TCRdb copy retains only in-frame clones and omits some. The sample carries under 90,000 clones, about 92% recorded once. The unexposed donors gave CD4+ T cells in about 2011-2018, prior to COVID-19. Source material: naive CD4+ T cells from PBMCs. The subset here: naive CD4+ T cells isolated by negative enrichment. Every receptor here comes from a human donor in good health.

This chain connects TRBV11-1 to TRBJ2-6; maybe TRBD1 (5 bases). The CDR3 sequence is 16 residues long. Germline loops: CDR1 SGHAT, CDR2 FQDESV (reference sequence). The V end lost 4 bases, the J end lost 0 bases, and 10 bases lay between the germline ends. The CDR3 DNA reads TGTGCCAGCAGCTCAAGACAGCGCTCTGGGGCCAACGTCCTGACTTTC. Amino acids: CASSSRQRSGANVLTF. Drawing the rest from reference TRBV11-1 and TRBJ2-6, the complete variable domain is EAEVAQSPRYKITEKSQAVAFWCDPISGHATLYWYRQILGQGPELLVQFQDESVVDDSQLPKDRFSAERLKGVDSTLKIQPAELGDSAMYLCASSSRQRSGANVLTFGAGSRLTVL.

This chain connects TRBV19 to TRBJ2-2; TRBD2 aligns across 9 bases. The CDR3 runs to 16 residues. The junction had 11 bases not matched to a gene; V was cut back by 7 bases and J by 5 bases. Germline V gene sequence: CDR1 LNHDA, CDR2 SQIVND (reference sequence). This CDR3 reads CASNLKTSGGTGELFF. As DNA, the CDR3 is TGTGCCAGTAATCTAAAGACTAGCGGTGGGACCGGGGAGCTGTTTTTT. Full variable domain (outside the CDR3, taken from reference TRBV19 and TRBJ2-2): DGGITQSPKYLFRKEGQNVTLSCEQNLNHDAMYWYRQDPGQGLRLIYYSQIVNDFQKGDIAEGYSVSREKKESFPLTVTSAQKNPTAFYLCASNLKTSGGTGELFFGEGSRLTVL.

The chain carries TRBV5-1 and TRBJ2-3, with D tentatively TRBD1 (6 bases). Trimming left V 1 base short and J 3 bases short, with 15 bases between. CDR3 length: 16 residues. Germline CDR1 reads SGHRS; CDR2 reads YFSETQ. CDR3 nucleotides: TGCGCCAGCAGCTTGACAGGGCCTCCGGGGACAGATACGCAGTATTTT. Amino acids: CASSLTGPPGTDTQYF.

V usage is TRBV4-2 and J usage is TRBJ1-5; D not certain. The V end was cut by 0 bases, the J end by 7 bases, with 13 bases between. In germline, CDR1 is LGHNA, CDR2 YNFKEQ. The CDR3 extends over 15 amino acids. CDR3 sequence: CASSQDGRVGQPQHF. The CDR3 nucleotides read TGTGCCAGCAGCCAAGACGGGAGGGTTGGGCAGCCCCAGCATTTT.

The chain uses TRBV30 and TRBJ2-1; D call uncertain. With 2 bases removed from V and 9 bases from J, the gap between germline ends came to 8 bases. The CDR3 is made up of 11 amino acids. Germline CDR1 and CDR2: GTSNPN and SVGIG (reference sequence). CDR3: CAWSTSVEQFF. Written as DNA, the CDR3 is TGTGCCTGGAGTACCTCGGTTGAGCAGTTCTTC.

The CDR3 sequence is CASSWSPGRGTGELFF. CDR3 nucleotides: TGTGCCAGCAGCTGGAGCCCAGGGAGAGGCACCGGGGAGCTGTTTTTT. The chain links TRBV5-5 to TRBJ2-2; D is possibly TRBD1 or TRBD2 (5 bases each). CDR1 and CDR2 from the germline V gene are SGHKS and YYEKEE (reference sequence). Trimming shortened V by 3 bases and J by 4 bases, and 16 bases separated the two germline ends. This CDR3 comprises 16 residues.

The CDR3 DNA follows: TGTGCCAGCAGCCACAGGGGAGGACGGGAGACCCAGTACTTC. Its translation: CASSHRGGRETQYF. The chain combines TRBV3-1 (or the pseudogene TRBV3-2) with TRBJ2-5; D may match TRBD1 or TRBD2 (6 bases each). The germline V and J ends were trimmed by 3 bases and 5 bases, with 13 bases remaining between them. This CDR3 has 14 residues. Germline CDR1 LGHDT, CDR2 YNNKEL (reference sequence).

The V gene is TRBV5-1, the J gene TRBJ2-7; no clear D gene. This CDR3 has 13 residues. Germline V gene lookup returns CDR1 SGHRS and CDR2 YFSETQ. V gave up 0 bases and J gave up 2 bases, with 6 bases separating them. For the CDR3, the DNA is TGCGCCAGCAGCTTGGCCCTCACCTACGAGCAGTACTTC. Its protein product is CASSLALTYEQYF.

This chain uses TRBV19 with TRBJ2-7; TRBD1 matches at 9 bases. In germline, CDR1 is LNHDA, CDR2 SQIVND (reference sequence). Losses at the gene ends were 4 bases for V and 2 bases for J; bases not matched to a gene: 6. There are 15 residues in the CDR3. CDR3 sequence: CASSTRDRAPYEQYF. The CDR3 DNA follows: TGTGCCAGTAGTACCCGGGACAGGGCCCCCTACGAGCAGTACTTC.

This sequence joins TRBV4-3 and TRBJ1-1, with TRBD1 matching 7 bases. This CDR3 contains 16 residues. Germline loops: CDR1 LGHNA, CDR2 YSLEER. Losses at the gene ends were 1 base for V and 1 base for J; bases not matched to a gene: 6. The CDR3, as DNA: TGCGCCAGCAGCCAAGGCGGCAGGGGGTGGAACACTGAAGCTTTCTTT. This gives the protein CASSQGGRGWNTEAFF.

V usage is TRBV5-1 and J usage is TRBJ2-5, with TRBD2 identical over 10 bases. The CDR3 covers 20 residues. The trim removed 7 bases at V and 0 bases at J, leaving 21 bases unmatched. Germline CDR1 reads SGHRS; CDR2 reads YFSETQ. In nucleotides, the CDR3 is TGCGCCAGCCAAGGTCCCGGACGGCTAGCGGGGGCCGGGGACCAAGAGACCCAGTACTTC. Residues: CASQGPGRLAGAGDQETQYF.

The chain carries TRBV3-1 (or the pseudogene TRBV3-2) and TRBJ1-1; maybe TRBD1 (6 bases). Trimming took off 4 bases at V and 8 bases at J, with 14 bases between the two ends. CDR1 is LGHDT, CDR2 YNNKEL, per germline (reference sequence). The CDR3 is made up of 13 amino acids. The CDR3 region has the DNA TGTGCCAGCAGCCCCCAGCTAAGGGGGGAAGCTTTCTTT. Translation: CASSPQLRGEAFF.

The gene calls are TRBV3-1 (or the pseudogene TRBV3-2) and TRBJ1-2; 7 bases are a match to TRBD1. This CDR3 has 14 amino acids. J gave up 4 bases and V 1 base, and 3 bases lay outside the gene matches. Germline V gives CDR1 LGHDT, CDR2 YNNKEL (reference sequence). The CDR3 here is CASSQGDRFYGYTF. In DNA form, the CDR3 reads TGTGCCAGCAGCCAAGGGGACAGATTCTATGGCTACACCTTC.

The chain has TRBV7-3 and TRBJ1-1; 8 bases are shared with TRBD1. The CDR3 spans 15 residues. CDR1 is SGHTA and CDR2 is FQGTGA in the germline V gene. V gave up 5 bases and J gave up 1 base; unmatched junction bases: 6. The CDR3 nucleotides are TGTGCCAGCAGCCTTCTCGGGACAGGGAACACTGAAGCTTTCTTT. It codes for CASSLLGTGNTEAFF. Together with reference TRBV7-3 and TRBJ1-1, the CDR3 gives the full variable domain: GAGVSQTPSNKVTEKGKYVELRCDPISGHTALYWYRQSLGQGPEFLIYFQGTGAADDSGLPNDRFFAVRPEGSVSTLKIQRTERGDSAVYLCASSLLGTGNTEAFFGQGTRLTVV.

V gene TRBV5-1 combines with J gene TRBJ1-5; perhaps TRBD1 as D (5 bases). CDR3 length: 16 amino acids. Trimming took off 0 bases at V and 6 bases at J, with 16 bases between the two ends. Germline CDR1 SGHRS, CDR2 YFSETQ. CDR3 amino acids: CASSLGLGLGGQPQHF. The CDR3 DNA follows: TGCGCCAGCAGCTTGGGATTGGGGCTCGGGGGTCAGCCCCAGCATTTT.

The rearrangement uses TRBV19 and TRBJ1-5, with 8 bases that match TRBD1. The CDR3 loop spans 14 amino acids. CDR1 LNHDA and CDR2 SQIVND come from the germline V gene (reference sequence). V lost 4 bases, J lost 7 bases, and 6 bases stayed unmatched. The DNA for the CDR3 is TGTGCCAGTAGTACTGATACAGGGGGACAGCCCCAGCATTTT. This sequence encodes CASSTDTGGQPQHF.

The V call is TRBV5-4, the J call TRBJ2-5; 7 bases align to TRBD2. The CDR3 is 15 residues long. After removal of 4 bases from V and 2 bases from J, the junction contained 8 bases not matched to a gene. Per germline, CDR1 SGHNT and CDR2 YYREEE (reference sequence). CDR3: CASSVAGEGQETQYF. Here the CDR3 DNA reads TGTGCCAGCAGCGTCGCGGGAGAGGGTCAAGAGACCCAGTACTTC.

This clone was seen a single time. This chain links TRBV10-3 with TRBJ1-2, with D uncertain. Trimming cost V 0 bases and J 2 bases, with 10 bases left between them. Per germline, CDR1 ENHRY and CDR2 SYGVKD. The CDR3 is made up of 15 amino acids. The CDR3 reads CAISESSVPNYGYTF. CDR3 nucleotide sequence: TGTGCCATCAGTGAGTCGAGTGTTCCAAACTATGGCTACACCTTC.

The chain carries TRBV4-2 and TRBJ2-5, with TRBD2 matching over 7 bases. The junction had 10 bases not matched to a gene; V was cut back by 4 bases and J by 5 bases. This CDR3 has 15 amino acids. Per germline, CDR1 LGHNA and CDR2 YNFKEQ. CDR3 sequence reads: CASSPMTSMVETQYF. The CDR3 DNA reads as TGTGCCAGCAGCCCGATGACTAGCATGGTCGAGACCCAGTACTTC.

V usage is TRBV5-1 and J usage is TRBJ2-3; D might be TRBD1 (5 bases). This CDR3 has 21 amino acids. Germline-derived CDR1 and CDR2 are SGHRS and YFSETQ. V was shortened by 1 base and J by 1 base, with 28 bases between the two germline ends. CDR3 loop: CASSLLLRVAVDRGRTDTQYF. CDR3 coding DNA: TGCGCCAGCAGCTTGCTTTTGAGAGTGGCGGTAGACAGAGGACGCACAGATACGCAGTATTTT.

This chain joins TRBV5-5 and TRBJ1-5; tentatively, D is TRBD1 (6 bases). Germline V lookup: CDR1 SGHKS, CDR2 YYEKEE (reference sequence). This CDR3 has 14 residues. Trimming took off 0 bases at V and 8 bases at J, with 12 bases between the two ends. Written as DNA, the CDR3 is TGTGCCAGCAGCTTGGGACTGGGGGACAAGCCCCAGCATTTT. Translated, it gives CASSLGLGDKPQHF.

The V and J genes are TRBV10-3 and TRBJ2-6; D may be TRBD1 (5 bases). The germline CDR1 and CDR2 sequences are ENHRY and SYGVKD. The CDR3 runs to 15 residues. Trimming pared 10 bases from V and 4 bases from J, leaving 17 bases between. The CDR3 sequence: CATSQGVGGANVLTF. Written as DNA, the CDR3 is TGTGCCACGTCTCAAGGGGTTGGAGGGGCCAACGTCCTGACTTTC.

This chain links TRBV18 with TRBJ2-7, with D perhaps matching TRBD2 (5 bases). This CDR3 has 15 amino acids. The germline V gene has CDR1 KGHSH and CDR2 LQKENI. V lost 1 base and J lost 3, with 13 bases in between. This CDR3 reads CASSPLGREHYEQYF. In DNA, the CDR3 is TGTGCCAGCTCACCACTAGGCCGGGAACACTACGAGCAGTACTTC.

The chain uses TRBV28 and TRBJ2-6; D not certain. Germline V CDR1 and CDR2: MDHEN, SYDVKM. Trimming cost V 5 bases and J 1 base, with 9 bases left between them. CDR3 length: 15 amino acids. The CDR3 protein is CASSTPASGANVLTF. CDR3 nucleotide sequence: TGTGCCAGCAGTACCCCAGCGTCTGGGGCCAACGTCCTGACTTTC. Supplemented by reference TRBV28 and TRBJ2-6, the full variable domain reads DVKVTQSSRYLVKRTGEKVFLECVQDMDHENMFWYRQDPGLGLRLIYFSYDVKMKEKGDIPEGYSVSREKKERFSLILESASTNQTSMYLCASSTPASGANVLTFGAGSRLTVL.

The CDR3 nucleotides read TGTGCCAGCAGCCCCACGTCCTCGGCGGGTGGCACAGATACGCAGTATTTT. Translated: CASSPTSSAGGTDTQYF. J is TRBJ2-3 and V is TRBV3-1 (or the pseudogene TRBV3-2), with D tentatively TRBD2 (5 bases). Trimming took 4 bases from V and 1 from J, leaving 18 bases between them. Germline CDR1 is LGHDT and CDR2 is YNNKEL (reference sequence). The length of the CDR3 is 17 residues.

The chain joins TRBV7-8 to TRBJ2-3; no clear D. Between the trimmed V and J ends, which lost 5 bases and 2 bases, there was a span of 5 bases. Germline V gene lookup returns CDR1 SGHVS and CDR2 FQNEAQ. The CDR3 spans 12 residues. CDR3 DNA: TGTGCCAGCAGCCTGATCACAGATACGCAGTATTTT. Translating gives CASSLITDTQYF.

The chain combines TRBV7-6 with TRBJ1-2; TRBD1 matches 9 bases. CDR3 length equals 16 residues. After removal of 5 bases from V and 5 bases from J, the junction contained 12 bases not matched to a gene. From germline, CDR1 is SGHVS and CDR2 FNYEAQ. For the CDR3, the DNA is TGTGCCAGCAGCCCCGTCAGCCGGGACAGGGCTTATGGCTACACCTTC. Encoded protein: CASSPVSRDRAYGYTF.

The J gene is TRBJ1-6, the V gene TRBV16, with no clear D. V lost 0 bases, J lost 5 bases, and 8 bases lay in between. There are 15 residues in the CDR3. From germline, CDR1 is KGHSY and CDR2 FQNENV. The CDR3 nucleotides are TGTGCCAGCAGCCAATCGGGTCGGAATAATTCACCCCTCCACTTT. It specifies CASSQSGRNNSPLHF.

The chain combines TRBV9 with TRBJ2-4; possibly TRBD2 for D (7 bases). CDR1 is SGDLS, CDR2 YYNGEE, per germline. The CDR3 sequence is 15 residues long. V was cut by 2 bases and J by 6 bases, with 15 bases left in between. The CDR3 nucleotides are TGTGCCAGCAGCGTGGGGGGGGCCAACCCAAACATTCAGTACTTC. Residues: CASSVGGANPNIQYF.

The chain's CDR3 is CASSVGQANQPQHF. The DNA for the CDR3 is TGTGCCAGCAGCGTGGGGCAGGCCAATCAGCCCCAGCATTTT. J is TRBJ1-5 and V is TRBV2; TRBD1 is a possible D gene (5 bases). The length of the CDR3 is 14 residues. The germline V gene has CDR1 SNHLY and CDR2 FYNNEI. V gave up 6 bases and J gave up 3 bases, with 12 bases separating them.